This is a list of T cell receptor beta chains from one sample in a study of cytomegalovirus exposure and HLA in healthy donors. TCRdb's copy holds only in-frame clones and misses some; the assay was immunoSEQ multiplex PCR. There are about 190,000 clones in the sample; approximately 80% occur only once, and approximately 14% lies in the top ten. The sequenced material came from PBMCs. These receptors all stem from a woman aged 25 to 39 in good health and CMV-seropositive. CDR3s include the opening cysteine and the closing phenylalanine or tryptophan. The order of the fields is J gene, V gene, CDR3 protein.

j_call: TRBJ1-2
v_call: TRBV27
cdr3_aa: CASSSGTTYGYTF

j_call: TRBJ1-3
v_call: TRBV30
cdr3_aa: CAWGGPGQGNTIYF

j_call: TRBJ2-5
v_call: TRBV6-6
cdr3_aa: CASSYQTGDLETQYF

j_call: TRBJ1-5
v_call: TRBV28
cdr3_aa: CASTPPGGDQPQHF

j_call: TRBJ1-1
v_call: TRBV10-3
cdr3_aa: CAISGVQNTEAFF

j_call: TRBJ2-6
v_call: TRBV5-1
cdr3_aa: CASSLAGSGANVLTF

j_call: TRBJ2-1
v_call: TRBV7-3
cdr3_aa: CASSLIVGSSYNEQFF

j_call: TRBJ1-2
v_call: TRBV11-2
cdr3_aa: CASSLDSYGYTF

j_call: TRBJ1-2
v_call: TRBV18
cdr3_aa: CASSEAPTRGYTF

j_call: TRBJ2-1
v_call: TRBV19
cdr3_aa: CASSLNVAGRSSYNEQFF

j_call: TRBJ1-2
v_call: TRBV19
cdr3_aa: CASSEDRVGNYGYTF

j_call: TRBJ2-7
v_call: TRBV28
cdr3_aa: CASSHTGQSYEQYF

j_call: TRBJ2-7
v_call: TRBV27
cdr3_aa: CASSLSGLAGLNEQYF

j_call: TRBJ1-2
v_call: TRBV5-5
cdr3_aa: CASSFRGGLGYGYTF

j_call: TRBJ1-3
v_call: TRBV7-2
cdr3_aa: CASSMLGRNSGNTIYF

j_call: TRBJ2-5
v_call: TRBV13
cdr3_aa: CASSLEQSQETQYF

j_call: .
v_call: TRBV4-3
cdr3_aa: CASSQGSDSSYEQYF

j_call: TRBJ1-1
v_call: TRBV30
cdr3_aa: CAFLGGGTEAFF